Each of the 6 T cell receptor beta chains below was sequenced from the same sample in a study of cytomegalovirus exposure and HLA in healthy donors. Primers for the PCR totalled 60 Vbeta and 13 Jbeta. Method: immunoSEQ multiplex PCR; TCRdb's copy keeps in-frame clones and lacks some. Among just over 150,000 clones listed, over 65% were seen once. Material: PBMCs. These receptors all come from a middle-aged man in good health and CMV-seropositive.

V and J are TRBV11-1 and TRBJ2-1; the D is unclear. Trimming shortened V by 2 bases and J by 8 bases, and 7 bases separated the two germline ends. This CDR3 spans 12 amino acids. Germline V gene sequence: CDR1 SGHAT, CDR2 FQDESV (reference sequence). The chain's CDR3 is CASSLLGDEQFF. Here the CDR3 DNA reads TGTGCCAGCAGCTTACTAGGCGATGAGCAGTTCTTC.

The chain uses TRBV4-3 and TRBJ2-7; 12 bases are shared with TRBD2. The CDR3 totals 16 residues. CDR1 is LGHNA and CDR2 is YSLEER in the germline V gene. V shed 3 bases and J 4 bases; nucleotides not matched to a gene: 7. CDR3: CASSQNPGLAGYEQYF. In nucleotides, the CDR3 is TGCGCCAGCAGCCAGAATCCTGGACTAGCGGGATACGAGCAGTACTTC.

This chain joins TRBV5-1 and TRBJ1-3; no firm D call. The CDR3 is 14 amino acids. Germline V gene sequence: CDR1 SGHRS, CDR2 YFSETQ. V was pared by 0 bases and J by 0 bases, with 4 bases between. The CDR3 DNA reads TGCGCCAGCAGCTTGGGAGGCTCTGGAAACACCATATATTTT. It yields the protein CASSLGGSGNTIYF.

The rearrangement links TRBV6-1 to TRBJ1-6; D might be TRBD1 (6 bases). CDR3 length: 18 residues. Germline V gene data show CDR1 as MNHNS and CDR2 as SASEGT. V lost 2 bases and J 7 bases, leaving 21 bases between the germline ends. The CDR3: CASSEPQGLVWRNSPLHF. The CDR3 nucleotides read TGTGCCAGCAGTGAACCACAGGGATTAGTCTGGAGGAATTCACCCCTCCACTTT.

This clone was observed a handful of times. The rearrangement links TRBV19 to TRBJ1-6; 7 nucleotides line up with TRBD1. The trim removed 1 base at V and 8 bases at J, leaving 5 bases unmatched. The CDR3 loop spans 15 amino acids. Looked up from germline, CDR1 is LNHDA and CDR2 is SQIVND (reference sequence). CDR3 sequence: CASSIGWQGDSPLHF. CDR3 nucleotides: TGTGCCAGTAGTATAGGCTGGCAGGGGGATTCACCCCTCCACTTT.

V gene TRBV5-1 combines with J gene TRBJ1-5, with a possible D match to TRBD1 (5 bases). Germline V gives CDR1 SGHRS, CDR2 YFSETQ. The CDR3 covers 15 residues. With 3 bases removed from V and 3 bases from J, the gap between germline ends came to 13 bases. The CDR3, as DNA: TGCGCCAGCAGCTCGACTGACAGCTACAATCAGCCCCAGCATTTT. Translating it yields CASSSTDSYNQPQHF.